This TCR beta chain was observed in a study of a mutant IDH1 vaccine in newly diagnosed glioma. Time point specified: week 23, last vaccination. The investigators gave 300 ug of mutant IDH1 20-mer peptide in each vaccine dose, together with topical imiquimod. TCRdb's copy holds only in-frame clones and misses some; the assay was immunoSEQ multiplex PCR. The sample includes around 56,000 clones, roughly 77% seen only once; the top ten take 6.5% to 9%. Note on this clone: Its antigen is not known.

Source: PBMCs, taken from a glioma patient whose treatment included an IDH1 peptide vaccine. This receptor was obtained from a woman between 35 and 50 years old with glioma. Some clones in this sample may be carry-over from other donors' samples.

The CDR3 region is CSVEEMSTANVLTF. CDR3 in DNA: TGCAGCGTTGAAGAGATGAGTACGGCCAACGTCCTGACTTTC. The V and J genes are TRBV29-1 and TRBJ2-6; D call uncertain. This CDR3 has 14 residues. V was shortened by 0 bases and J by 6 bases, with 9 bases between the two germline ends. Germline lookup yields CDR1 SQVTM and CDR2 ANQGSEA.